The TCR beta chain described here comes from a study of blood T cell repertoires in COVID-19. Background on the study: Both acute and convalescent COVID-19 samples were obtained from the United States, Italy and Spain. PBMCs, B-cell-depleted T cells, or T cells were the source of the cDNA or gDNA that made up the material.

Germline loops: CDR1 MNHEY, CDR2 SVGAGI. J was trimmed by 1 base and V by 6 bases; bases with no gene match: 6. The CDR3 contains 15 residues. The authors' processing: The authors estimated nucleated cell counts from reference gene primer amplification. Repertoires were generated with immunoSEQ multiplex PCR, while TCRdb's copy carries only in-frame clones and drops some. The V and J calls and clone size come from that table; D and trimming were worked out from the DNA. The repertoire holds 100,000 to 120,000 clones, with over 70% as singletons. This chain uses TRBV6-5 with TRBJ1-1; 9 bases map to TRBD1. The specimen sequenced was peripheral blood. The receptor's source is a man aged 45-60 years with acute or convalescent COVID-19. The chain's CDR3 is CASRDRGGRNTEAFF. CDR3 coding DNA: TGTGCCAGCAGGGACAGGGGAGGTAGGAACACTGAAGCTTTCTTT.